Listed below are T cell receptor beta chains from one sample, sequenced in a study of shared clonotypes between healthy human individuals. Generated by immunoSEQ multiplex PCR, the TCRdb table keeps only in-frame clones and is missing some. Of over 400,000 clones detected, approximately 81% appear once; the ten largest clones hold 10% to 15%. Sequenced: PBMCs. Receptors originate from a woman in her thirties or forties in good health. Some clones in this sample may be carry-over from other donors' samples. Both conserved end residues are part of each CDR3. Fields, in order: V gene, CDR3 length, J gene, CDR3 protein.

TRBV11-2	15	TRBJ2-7	CASSSLAGDSYEQYF
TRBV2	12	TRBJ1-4	CATKGINEKLFF
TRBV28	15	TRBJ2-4	CASSSGGQGGGIQYF
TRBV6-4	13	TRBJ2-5	CASSETARETQYF
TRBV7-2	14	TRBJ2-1	CASSPPTSRDEQFF
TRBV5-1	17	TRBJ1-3	CASSSDDRAFSGNTIYF
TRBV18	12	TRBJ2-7	CASSPDSYEQYF
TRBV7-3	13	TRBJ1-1	CASSILRGGEAFF
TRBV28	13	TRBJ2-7	CASIPASGRTRYF
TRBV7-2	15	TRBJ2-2	CASSRRLLGTGELFF
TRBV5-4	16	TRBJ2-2	CASSHGQGSLAGELFF
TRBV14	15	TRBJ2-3	CASSRPGQGMDTQYF
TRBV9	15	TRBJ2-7	CASSPRDGRPYEQYF
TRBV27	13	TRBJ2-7	CASSLRGVAEQYF
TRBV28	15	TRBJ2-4	CASSFRDMAKNIQYF
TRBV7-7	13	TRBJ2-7	CASSLMVAHEQYF
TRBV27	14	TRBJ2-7	CASSLWDRAYEQYF
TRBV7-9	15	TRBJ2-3	CASSLAKGRTDTQYF
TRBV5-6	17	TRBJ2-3	CASSLWVAGVKTDTQYF
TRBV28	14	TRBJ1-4	CASSLEGGGEKLFF
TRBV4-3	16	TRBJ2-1	CASSQAGETAYNEQFF
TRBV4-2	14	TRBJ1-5	CASSQRGTDQPQHF
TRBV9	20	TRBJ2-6	CASSVSIRTGSASGANVLTF
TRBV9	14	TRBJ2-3	CASSLEGGLDTQYF
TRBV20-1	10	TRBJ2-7	CSAEEHEQYF
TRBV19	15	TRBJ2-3	CASSIKAGETDTQYF
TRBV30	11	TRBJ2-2	CAWSVLGELFF
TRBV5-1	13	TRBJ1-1	CASSLGGNTEAFF
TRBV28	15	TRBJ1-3	CASSSGIRHGNTIYF
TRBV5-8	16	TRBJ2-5	CASSHTRDRVSETQYF
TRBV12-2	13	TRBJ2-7	CASRLGDTYEQYF
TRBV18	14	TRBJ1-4	CASSPQGTNEKLFF
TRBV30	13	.	CAWSDRRVGELFF
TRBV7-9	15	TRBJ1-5	CASSLNGGSNQPQHF
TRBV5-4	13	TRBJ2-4	CASSRDSKNIQYF
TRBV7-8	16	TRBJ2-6	CASSGGSALEANVLTF
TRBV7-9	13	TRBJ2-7	CASTPADPIGQYF
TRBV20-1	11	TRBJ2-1	CSALGGREQFF
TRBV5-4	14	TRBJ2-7	CASSLATGFGEQYF
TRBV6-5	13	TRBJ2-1	CATGQLSYNEQFF